This is a list of T cell receptor beta chains from one sample in a study of cytomegalovirus exposure and HLA in healthy donors. TCRdb keeps only in-frame clones here, not all; method: immunoSEQ multiplex PCR. The table shows around 140,000 clones, with about 61% occurring only once. Sequencing was done on a sample of PBMCs. These receptors originate from a male donor in good health and CMV-seronegative. Each CDR3 is given with its conserved first and last residue. A D gene is named only where the DNA matches it firmly. Some rows have no size entry. The others give once, few or many, or a class for an expanded clone.

size: .; D: .; V: TRBV28; J: TRBJ1-1; CDR3: CAVTTAGGGNTEAFF; DNA: TGTGCCGTCACCACCGCGGGCGGTGGGAACACTGAAGCTTTCTTT
size: .; D: TRBD1; V: TRBV11-1; J: TRBJ2-1; CDR3: CASSLRNRGREFF; DNA: TGTGCCAGCAGCTTAAGGAACAGGGGGCGCGAGTTCTTC
size: few; D: TRBD1; V: TRBV6-4; J: TRBJ1-5; CDR3: CASSESDRDQPQHF; DNA: TGTGCCAGCAGTGAATCCGACAGGGACCAGCCCCAGCATTTT
size: once; D: .; V: TRBV9; J: TRBJ1-1; CDR3: CASSFSSLNTEAFF; DNA: TGTGCCAGCAGCTTTTCCTCCTTGAACACTGAAGCTTTCTTT
size: .; D: .; V: TRBV5-1; J: TRBJ2-3; CDR3: CASSLVGTYTDTQYF; DNA: TGCGCCAGCAGCTTGGTGGGCACTTACACAGATACGCAGTATTTT
size: few; D: TRBD1; V: TRBV6-5; J: TRBJ1-1; CDR3: CASSPRQGQSEAFF; DNA: TGTGCCAGCAGTCCCCGACAGGGGCAGTCTGAAGCTTTCTTT
size: .; D: TRBD2; V: TRBV19; J: TRBJ2-1; CDR3: CASSIPLAGGHEQFF; DNA: TGTGCCAGTAGTATCCCCCTAGCGGGGGGGCACGAGCAGTTCTTC
size: once; D: .; V: TRBV27; J: TRBJ1-2; CDR3: CASSLSNRDYYGYTF; DNA: TGTGCCAGCAGTTTATCGAACAGGGATTACTATGGCTACACCTTC
size: .; D: TRBD1; V: TRBV19; J: TRBJ1-1; CDR3: CASRETGGGTEAFF; DNA: TGTGCCAGTAGGGAGACAGGGGGCGGGACTGAAGCTTTCTTT
size: .; D: .; V: TRBV6-1; J: TRBJ1-2; CDR3: CASTHGTFGLYGYTF; DNA: TGTGCCAGCACACACGGGACTTTCGGATTGTATGGCTACACCTTC
size: .; D: .; V: TRBV6-1; J: TRBJ1-5; CDR3: CASSEFPDQPQHF; DNA: TGTGCCAGCAGTGAGTTCCCTGATCAGCCCCAGCATTTT
size: .; D: .; V: TRBV19; J: TRBJ1-5; CDR3: CASSIQGGKQPQHF; DNA: TGTGCCAGTAGTATACAAGGGGGAAAGCAGCCCCAGCATTTT
size: few; D: .; V: TRBV7-6; J: TRBJ2-5; CDR3: CASSFGTQETQYF; DNA: TGTGCCAGCAGCTTCGGGACACAAGAGACCCAGTACTTC
size: once; D: .; V: TRBV10-1; J: TRBJ2-7; CDR3: CASIWQANIPYEQYF; DNA: TGCGCCAGCATATGGCAGGCTAACATTCCCTACGAGCAGTACTTC
size: .; D: TRBD2; V: TRBV30; J: TRBJ2-7; CDR3: CAWNGGGSYEQYF; DNA: TGTGCCTGGAATGGGGGGGGATCCTACGAGCAGTACTTC
size: few; D: TRBD1; V: TRBV4-3; J: TRBJ2-7; CDR3: CASSQDVPRDRAYEQYF; DNA: TGCGCCAGCAGCCAAGATGTCCCCCGGGACAGGGCCTACGAGCAGTACTTC
size: few; D: TRBD1; V: TRBV7-6; J: TRBJ2-5; CDR3: CASSLQGAGTQYF; DNA: TGTGCCAGCAGCTTACAGGGGGCTGGGACCCAGTACTTC
size: .; D: .; V: TRBV6-5; J: TRBJ1-2; CDR3: CASSLDSNNYGYTF; DNA: TGTGCCAGCAGTTTGGACAGCAATAACTATGGCTACACCTTC
size: .; D: TRBD1; V: TRBV27; J: TRBJ1-1; CDR3: CASTGRFLRNRGPTEAFF; DNA: TGTGCCAGCACCGGCCGTTTCTTGAGAAACAGGGGGCCCACTGAAGCTTTCTTT
size: .; D: .; V: TRBV14; J: TRBJ2-1; CDR3: CASSPVRGHNEQFF; DNA: TGTGCCAGCAGCCCGGTCAGGGGACACAATGAGCAGTTCTTC
size: .; D: .; V: TRBV9; J: TRBJ1-1; CDR3: CASSVATGWTEAFF; DNA: TGTGCCAGCAGCGTAGCTACGGGGTGGACTGAAGCTTTCTTT
size: .; D: .; V: TRBV28; J: TRBJ1-2; CDR3: CASRPPFGSLYGYTF; DNA: TGTGCCAGCAGACCCCCATTCGGGTCCCTCTATGGCTACACCTTC
size: .; D: .; V: TRBV6-6; J: TRBJ2-7; CDR3: CASSYAACEQYF; DNA: TGTGCCAGCAGTTACGCGGCTTGCGAGCAGTACTTC
size: .; D: .; V: TRBV29-1; J: TRBJ1-2; CDR3: CSAQGMWGYTF; DNA: TGCAGCGCCCAGGGGATGTGGGGCTACACCTTC
size: .; D: .; V: TRBV18; J: TRBJ1-2; CDR3: CASSPLFGREDYGYTF; DNA: TGTGCCAGCTCACCCCTCTTTGGCAGGGAGGACTATGGCTACACCTTC